Listed below are T cell receptor beta chains from one sample, sequenced in a study of siplizumab effects on memory and regulatory T cells. The data were produced by immunoSEQ multiplex PCR, yet TCRdb's version contains in-frame clones alone and is incomplete. The data show about 99,000 clones, with over 85% seen just once and 0.55% to 0.7% held by the top ten. Sequencing used Tregs sorted from blood. These receptors originate from a human donor in good health. Both conserved end residues are part of each CDR3. The order of the fields is V gene, clone size, D gene, J gene, CDR3 protein, CDR3 DNA. D genes are given only for firm matches. Size tells how often a clone was seen (once, few, many) or the class of an expanded clone, and some rows leave it out.

TRBV6-6	.	.	TRBJ2-7	CASSWVVGQPGEQYF	TGTGCCAGCAGTTGGGTGGTCGGCCAACCCGGCGAGCAGTACTTC
TRBV9	.	TRBD2	TRBJ2-2	CASSVGLAGGVGELFF	TGTGCCAGCAGCGTAGGACTAGCGGGAGGGGTCGGGGAGCTGTTTTTT
TRBV20-1	.	.	TRBJ1-1	CSASPNTEAFF	TGCAGTGCTAGCCCGAACACTGAAGCTTTCTTT
TRBV10-3	once	TRBD2	TRBJ2-3	CAISGGTSGNTDTQYF	TGTGCCATCAGCGGGGGGACTAGCGGTAACACAGATACGCAGTATTTT
TRBV6-1	.	.	TRBJ2-3	CASSGGQRYTDTQYF	TGTGCCAGCAGTGGTGGCCAACGTTACACAGATACGCAGTATTTT
TRBV18	.	TRBD2	TRBJ2-3	CASSPGLAGSVGTDTQYF	TGTGCCAGCTCACCTGGACTAGCGGGATCAGTTGGCACAGATACGCAGTATTTT
TRBV10-3	once	.	TRBJ1-1	CAISGQLNTEAFF	TGTGCCATCAGTGGGCAGTTGAACACTGAAGCTTTCTTT
TRBV10-2	.	.	TRBJ2-4	CASSYPGTWDKNIQYF	TGCGCCAGCAGTTATCCAGGGACGTGGGACAAAAACATTCAGTACTTC
TRBV18	.	TRBD1	TRBJ2-3	CASSTRQGTTDTQYF	TGTGCCAGCTCCACACGACAGGGAACCACAGATACGCAGTATTTT
TRBV7-6	once	.	TRBJ1-4	CASSARGEKLFF	TGTGCCAGCAGCGCCCGGGGGGAAAAACTGTTTTTT
TRBV30	.	.	TRBJ2-6	CALQGPGANVLTF	TGTGCCTTACAGGGCCCTGGGGCCAACGTCCTGACTTTC
TRBV6-5	.	TRBD1	TRBJ1-5	CASRRTGGEQPQHF	TGTGCCAGCAGGCGGACAGGGGGGGAACAGCCCCAGCATTTT
TRBV7-9	.	TRBD2	TRBJ2-1	CASSLGGTSGRTSYNEQFF	TGTGCCAGCAGCTTAGGCGGGACTAGCGGGAGGACCTCCTACAATGAGCAGTTCTTC
TRBV27	.	.	TRBJ2-7	CASSWAMSSYEQYF	TGTGCCAGCAGTTGGGCTATGAGCTCCTACGAGCAGTACTTC
TRBV27	.	TRBD1	TRBJ2-5	CASSPWDRRYQETQYF	TGTGCCAGCAGTCCCTGGGACAGACGGTACCAAGAGACCCAGTACTTC
TRBV14	.	.	TRBJ2-1	CASSRRSGPGYNEQFF	TGTGCCAGCAGCAGACGCAGCGGGCCGGGTTACAATGAGCAGTTCTTC
TRBV9	.	TRBD1	TRBJ1-1	CASSTRTGTGEAFF	TGTGCCAGCAGCACAAGGACAGGGACTGGTGAAGCTTTCTTT
TRBV10-3	.	.	TRBJ2-5	CAISEQRVETQYF	TGTGCCATCAGTGAGCAAAGGGTAGAGACCCAGTACTTC
TRBV5-1	.	.	TRBJ2-2	CASRSQAQHTGELFF	TGCGCCAGCAGGTCCCAGGCCCAACACACCGGGGAGCTGTTTTTT
TRBV5-1	.	.	TRBJ1-1	CASSERTGTDTEAFF	TGCGCCAGCAGCGAGCGGACCGGGACCGACACTGAAGCTTTCTTT
TRBV6-5	.	TRBD1	TRBJ2-7	CASSYSAGGAEQYF	TGTGCCAGCAGTTACTCTGCAGGGGGTGCCGAGCAGTACTTC
TRBV2	.	TRBD1	TRBJ1-5	CASSEPRLAGGQPQHF	TGTGCCAGCAGTGAACCCCGTTTGGCAGGGGGGCAGCCCCAGCATTTT
TRBV2	once	.	TRBJ2-1	CASSVTSHLSYNEQFF	TGTGCCAGCAGCGTAACATCACACCTCTCCTACAATGAGCAGTTCTTC
TRBV6-6	.	.	TRBJ1-3	CASRDVNSGNTIYF	TGTGCCAGTCGGGACGTCAACTCTGGAAACACCATATATTTT